This T cell receptor beta chain was profiled in a study of T-cell memory formation after mild COVID-19. Study results and limitations: Contracting CD4+ clones sat mainly in CM and EM; CD8+ in EMRA.

In the case of this clonotype: Its antigen is currently unknown.

TCRdb re-analysed the 5' RACE reads in MiXCR, keeping a single row per CDR3 protein. The data show about 430,000 distinct CDR3 sequences, more than 15% seen once. The CDR3 is 13 amino acids. Per the germline V gene, CDR1 is LGHDT and CDR2 is YNNKEL (reference sequence). Trimming shortened V by 3 bases and J by 3 bases, and 9 bases separated the two germline ends. The origin of this receptor is a young man who had mild COVID-19 (a few samples of this study predate the infection). Cell type and time point are not known. The rearrangement uses TRBV3-1 and TRBJ2-7; D ambiguous. The source material was PBMCs or a T cell subset sorted from them (not recorded which). Here the CDR3 DNA reads TGTGCCAGCAGCCAGAGGTCCAACTACGAGCAGTACTTC. The encoded protein is CASSQRSNYEQYF.